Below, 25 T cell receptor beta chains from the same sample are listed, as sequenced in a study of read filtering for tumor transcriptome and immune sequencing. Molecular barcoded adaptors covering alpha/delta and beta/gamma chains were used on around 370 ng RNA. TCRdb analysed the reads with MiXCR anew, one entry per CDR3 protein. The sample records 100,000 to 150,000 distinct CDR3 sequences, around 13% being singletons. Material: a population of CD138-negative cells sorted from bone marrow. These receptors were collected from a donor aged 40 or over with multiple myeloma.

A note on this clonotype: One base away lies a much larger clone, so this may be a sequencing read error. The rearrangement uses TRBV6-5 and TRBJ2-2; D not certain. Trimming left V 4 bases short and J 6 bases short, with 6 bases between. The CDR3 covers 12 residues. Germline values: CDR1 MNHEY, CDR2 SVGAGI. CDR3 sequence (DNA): TGTGCCAGCAGTTGGGTGGCCGGGGAGCTGTTTTTT. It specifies CASSWVAGELFF.

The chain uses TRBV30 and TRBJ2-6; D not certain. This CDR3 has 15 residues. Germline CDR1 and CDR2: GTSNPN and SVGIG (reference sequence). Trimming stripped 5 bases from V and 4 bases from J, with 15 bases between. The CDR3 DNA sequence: TGTGCCTGGGTAGGACCGGTGACAGGGGCCAACGTCCTGACTTTC. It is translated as CAWVGPVTGANVLTF.

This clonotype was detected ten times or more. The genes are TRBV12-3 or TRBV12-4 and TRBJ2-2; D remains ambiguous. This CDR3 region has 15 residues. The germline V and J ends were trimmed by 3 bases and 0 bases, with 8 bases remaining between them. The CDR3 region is CASSLIGPNTGELFF. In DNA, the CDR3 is TGTGCCAGCAGTTTGATAGGCCCGAACACCGGGGAGCTGTTTTTT.

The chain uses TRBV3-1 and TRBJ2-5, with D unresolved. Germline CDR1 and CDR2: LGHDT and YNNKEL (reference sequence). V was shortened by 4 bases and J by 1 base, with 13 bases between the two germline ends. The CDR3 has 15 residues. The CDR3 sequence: CASSPLGHSQETQYF. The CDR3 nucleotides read TGTGCCAGCAGCCCTCTCGGGCACTCCCAAGAGACCCAGTACTTC.

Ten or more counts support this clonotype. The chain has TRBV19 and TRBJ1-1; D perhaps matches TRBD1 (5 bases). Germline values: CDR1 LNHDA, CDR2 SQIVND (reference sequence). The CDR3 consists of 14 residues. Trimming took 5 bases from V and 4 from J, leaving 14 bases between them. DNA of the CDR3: TGTGCCAGTAGTCCGAGTTTGGGGGTCACTGAAGCTTTCTTT. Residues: CASSPSLGVTEAFF.

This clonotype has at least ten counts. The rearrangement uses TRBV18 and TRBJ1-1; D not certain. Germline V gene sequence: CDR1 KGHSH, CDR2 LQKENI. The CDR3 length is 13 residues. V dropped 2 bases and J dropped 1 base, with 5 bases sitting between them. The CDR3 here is CASSPGQNTEAFF. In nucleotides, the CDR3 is TGTGCCAGCTCACCAGGGCAGAACACTGAAGCTTTCTTT.

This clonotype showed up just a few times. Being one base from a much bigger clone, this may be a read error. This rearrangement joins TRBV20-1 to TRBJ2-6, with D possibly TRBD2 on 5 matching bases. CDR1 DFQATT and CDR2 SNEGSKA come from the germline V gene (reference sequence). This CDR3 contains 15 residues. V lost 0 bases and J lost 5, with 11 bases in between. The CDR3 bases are TGCAGTGCTAGAGAAGGAGGAAGTTGGGCCAACGTCCTGACTTTC. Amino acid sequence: CSAREGGSWANVLTF.

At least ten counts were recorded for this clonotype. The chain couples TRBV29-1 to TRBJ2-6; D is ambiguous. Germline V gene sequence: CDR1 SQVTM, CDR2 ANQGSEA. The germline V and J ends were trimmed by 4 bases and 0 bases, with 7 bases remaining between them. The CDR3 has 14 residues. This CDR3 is CSVAVDSGANVLTF. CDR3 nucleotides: TGCAGCGTTGCGGTTGACTCTGGGGCCAACGTCCTGACTTTC.

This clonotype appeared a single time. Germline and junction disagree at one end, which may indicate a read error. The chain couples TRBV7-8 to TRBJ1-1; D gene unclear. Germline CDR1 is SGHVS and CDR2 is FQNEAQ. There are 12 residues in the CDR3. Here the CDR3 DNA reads TGTCCCAGCAGCTTGCGGCAGGAGGAAGCTTTCTTT. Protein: CPSSLRQEEAFF. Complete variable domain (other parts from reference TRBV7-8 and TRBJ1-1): GAGVSQSPRYKVAKRGQDVALRCDPISGHVSLFWYQQALGQGPEFLTYFQNEAQLDKSGLPSDRFFAERPEGSVSTLKIQRTQQEDSAVYLCPSSLRQEEAFFGQGTRLTVV.

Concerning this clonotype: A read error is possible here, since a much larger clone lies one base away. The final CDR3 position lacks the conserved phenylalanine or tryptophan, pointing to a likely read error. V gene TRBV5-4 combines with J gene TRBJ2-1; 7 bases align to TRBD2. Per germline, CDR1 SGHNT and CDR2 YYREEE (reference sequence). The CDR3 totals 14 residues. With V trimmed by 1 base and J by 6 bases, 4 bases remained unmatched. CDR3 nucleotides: TGTGCCAGCAGCTTGCCTCGCGGGGGCAATGAGCAGTTCTCC. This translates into CASSLPRGGNEQFS.

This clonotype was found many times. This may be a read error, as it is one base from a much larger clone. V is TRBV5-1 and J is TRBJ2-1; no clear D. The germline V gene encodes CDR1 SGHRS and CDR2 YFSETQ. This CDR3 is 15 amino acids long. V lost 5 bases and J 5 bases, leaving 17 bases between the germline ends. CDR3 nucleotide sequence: TGCGCCAGCAGGGTGGAGAGTGATTCCCACAATGAGCAGTTCTTC. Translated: CASRVESDSHNEQFF.

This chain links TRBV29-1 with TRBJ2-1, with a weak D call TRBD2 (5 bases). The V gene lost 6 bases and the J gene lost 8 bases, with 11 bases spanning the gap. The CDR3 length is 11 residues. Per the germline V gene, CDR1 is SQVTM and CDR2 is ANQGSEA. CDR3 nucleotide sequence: TGCAGCGTAACTAGAGCTGATGAGCAGTTCTTC. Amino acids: CSVTRADEQFF.

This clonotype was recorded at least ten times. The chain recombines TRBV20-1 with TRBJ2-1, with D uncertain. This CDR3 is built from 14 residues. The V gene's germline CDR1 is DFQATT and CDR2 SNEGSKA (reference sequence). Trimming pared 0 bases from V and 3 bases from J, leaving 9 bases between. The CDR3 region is CSARDPDDYNEQFF. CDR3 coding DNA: TGCAGTGCTAGAGATCCGGACGACTACAATGAGCAGTTCTTC.

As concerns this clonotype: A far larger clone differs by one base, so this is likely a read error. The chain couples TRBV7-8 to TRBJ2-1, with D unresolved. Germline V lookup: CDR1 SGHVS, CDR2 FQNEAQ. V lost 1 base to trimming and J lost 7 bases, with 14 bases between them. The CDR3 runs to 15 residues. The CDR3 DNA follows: TGTGCCAGCAGCTTAGAGATGGGAACCGGGAATGAGCAGTTCTTC. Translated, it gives CASSLEMGTGNEQFF. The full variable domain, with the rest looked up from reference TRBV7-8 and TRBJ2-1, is GAGVSQSPRYKVAKRGQDVALRCDPISGHVSLFWYQQALGQGPEFLTYFQNEAQLDKSGLPSDRFFAERPEGSVSTLKIQRTQQEDSAVYLCASSLEMGTGNEQFFGPGTRLTVL.

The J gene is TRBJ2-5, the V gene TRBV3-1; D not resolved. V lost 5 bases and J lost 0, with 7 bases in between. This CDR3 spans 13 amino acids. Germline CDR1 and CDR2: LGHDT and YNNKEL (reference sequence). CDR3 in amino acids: CASSKKYQETQYF. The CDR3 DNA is TGTGCCAGCAGCAAAAAGTACCAAGAGACCCAGTACTTC.

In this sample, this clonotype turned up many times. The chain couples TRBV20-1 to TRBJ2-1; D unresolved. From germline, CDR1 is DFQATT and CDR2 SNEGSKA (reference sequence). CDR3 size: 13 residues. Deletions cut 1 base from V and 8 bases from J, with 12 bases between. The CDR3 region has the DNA TGCAGTGCTAGAGGTCCTTTCAAGGATGAGCAGTTCTTC. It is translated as CSARGPFKDEQFF.

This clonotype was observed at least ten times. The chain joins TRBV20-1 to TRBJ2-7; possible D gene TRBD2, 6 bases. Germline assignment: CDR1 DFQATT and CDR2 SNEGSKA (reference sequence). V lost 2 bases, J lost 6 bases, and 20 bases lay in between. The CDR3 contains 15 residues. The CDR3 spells CSARLSGLPSSEQYF. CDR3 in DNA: TGCAGTGCTAGACTGTCGGGACTCCCGTCCAGCGAGCAGTACTTC.

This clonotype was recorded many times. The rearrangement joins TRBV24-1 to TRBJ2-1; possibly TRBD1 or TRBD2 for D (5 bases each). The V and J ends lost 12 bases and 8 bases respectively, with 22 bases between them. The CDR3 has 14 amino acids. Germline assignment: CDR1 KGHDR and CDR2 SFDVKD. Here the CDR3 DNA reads TGTGCCGTACGACGGGGACGGGGATTGGATGAGCAGTTCTTC. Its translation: CAVRRGRGLDEQFF.

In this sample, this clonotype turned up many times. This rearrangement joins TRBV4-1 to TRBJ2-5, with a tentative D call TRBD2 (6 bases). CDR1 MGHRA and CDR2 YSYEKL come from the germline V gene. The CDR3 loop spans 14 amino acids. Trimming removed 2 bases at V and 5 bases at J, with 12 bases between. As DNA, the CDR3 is TGCGCCAGCAGCCAAATGGGACTGGGGGAGACCCAGTACTTC. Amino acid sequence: CASSQMGLGETQYF.

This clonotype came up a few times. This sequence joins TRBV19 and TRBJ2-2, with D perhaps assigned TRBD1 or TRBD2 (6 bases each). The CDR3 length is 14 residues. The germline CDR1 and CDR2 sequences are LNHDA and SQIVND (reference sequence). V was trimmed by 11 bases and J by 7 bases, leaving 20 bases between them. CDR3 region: CAGRDMGNNGELFF. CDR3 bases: TGTGCCGGGCGGGACATGGGGAATAACGGGGAGCTGTTTTTT.

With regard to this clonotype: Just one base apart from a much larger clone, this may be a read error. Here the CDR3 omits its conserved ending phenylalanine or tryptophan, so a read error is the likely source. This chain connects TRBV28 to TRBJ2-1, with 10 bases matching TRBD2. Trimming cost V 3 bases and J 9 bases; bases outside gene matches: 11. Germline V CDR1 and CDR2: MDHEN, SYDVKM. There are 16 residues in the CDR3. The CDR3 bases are TGTGCCAGCAGTTTGGGGGCAGCGGGAGGGCCTAGTGAGCAGTTCTCC. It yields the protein CASSLGAAGGPSEQFS.

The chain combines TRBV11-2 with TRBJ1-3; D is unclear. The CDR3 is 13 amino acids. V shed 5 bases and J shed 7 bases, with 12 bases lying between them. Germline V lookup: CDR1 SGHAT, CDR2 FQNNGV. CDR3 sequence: CASSPPLSNTIYF. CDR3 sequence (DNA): TGTGCCAGCAGCCCCCCGCTATCGAACACCATATATTTT.

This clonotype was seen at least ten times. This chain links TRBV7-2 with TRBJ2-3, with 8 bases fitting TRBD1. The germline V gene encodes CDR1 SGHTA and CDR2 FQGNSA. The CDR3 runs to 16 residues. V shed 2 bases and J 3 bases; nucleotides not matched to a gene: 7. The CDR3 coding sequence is TGTGCCAGCAGCTTAACGGCCCAGGGGGCTACAGATACGCAGTATTTT. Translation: CASSLTAQGATDTQYF.

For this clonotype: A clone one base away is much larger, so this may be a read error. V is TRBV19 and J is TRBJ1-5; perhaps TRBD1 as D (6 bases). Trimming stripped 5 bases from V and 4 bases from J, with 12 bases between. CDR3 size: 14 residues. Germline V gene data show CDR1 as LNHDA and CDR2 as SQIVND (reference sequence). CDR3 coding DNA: TGTGCCAGTAGTGGCGGGGGGCTAAATCAGCCCCAGCATTTT. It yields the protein CASSGGGLNQPQHF.

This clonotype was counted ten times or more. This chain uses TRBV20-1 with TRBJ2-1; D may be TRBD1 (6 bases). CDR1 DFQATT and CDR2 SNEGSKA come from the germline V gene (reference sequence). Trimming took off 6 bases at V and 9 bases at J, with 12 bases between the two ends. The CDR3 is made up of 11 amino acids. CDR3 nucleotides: TGCAGTGCACCCAGACAGGTTGAGCAGTTCTTC. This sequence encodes CSAPRQVEQFF.